The TCR beta chain under discussion was sequenced for a study of blood T cell repertoires in COVID-19. Whole-study context: Samples taken during acute and convalescent COVID-19 were collected in the United States, Italy and Spain. Nucleic acid was either cDNA or gDNA, and it came from T cells, B-cell-depleted T cells, or PBMCs.

The germline CDR1 and CDR2 sequences are SGHNT and YENEEA. CDR3 length: 16 amino acids. The V segment lost 6 bases and the J segment 9 bases; nucleotides outside the gene matches: 14. As processed by the authors: Amplification from reference gene primers served as the basis for estimated nucleated cell counts. Clones were sequenced by immunoSEQ multiplex PCR, and TCRdb holds only the in-frame ones, with some missing. V and J calls and clone size are copied from that table; D and trimming were computed from the DNA. Altogether around 100,000 clones are present, around 90% being singletons, with the ten largest covering around 4.5%.

This clonotype was obtained from a woman aged 80 or over with acute or convalescent COVID-19. The sequenced sample was peripheral blood. This chain joins TRBV11-3 and TRBJ2-1; 10 bases align to TRBD1. The CDR3 protein is CASSFHNVTGGIEQFF. The CDR3, as DNA: TGTGCCAGCAGTTTCCATAACGTGACAGGGGGCATTGAGCAGTTCTTC.